This passage covers 8 T cell receptor beta chains from one sample sequenced in a study of regulatory T cells in long-lasting Graves disease (dated by TCRdb to the early 2020s). Library preparation was by multiplex PCR. TCRdb lists the instrument as Illumina HiSeq 4000. To build TCR beta libraries, CDR3 regions were amplified by Arm-PCR using iRepertoire HTBI primers. Using fastp trimming at Q25 and MiXCR clonotype assembly, TCRdb reanalyzed the public sequencing data and kept in-frame beta chains. All rows with the same CDR3 protein become a single entry with the most common DNA and genes. The sample profile shows more than 650,000 distinct CDR3 sequences; approximately 29% of them were found once. The ten largest make up under 55% of the sample. The time point label corresponds to: persistent/refractory GD, antithyroid drugs over 5 years with positive TRAb. For both TCR sequencing and RNA sequencing, RNA was extracted from PBMCs using TRIzol.

Specimen: peripheral blood mononuclear cells (PBMCs), collected when the disease was refractory, from a patient treated with antithyroid drugs. The source is a female donor with Graves disease.

This clonotype was detected ten times or more. The chain uses TRBV28 and TRBJ2-7, with unresolved D. CDR1 and CDR2 (germline): MDHEN, SYDVKM. The CDR3 loop spans 12 amino acids. V lost 5 bases to trimming and J lost 4 bases, with 9 bases between them. The CDR3 DNA reads as TGTGCCAGCAGTACCCCCCCTTACGAGCAGTACTTC. Protein sequence: CASSTPPYEQYF.

The V call is TRBV20-1, the J call TRBJ1-5, with 8 positions matching TRBD1. Unmatched junction bases numbered 5, after V lost 5 bases and J lost 2 bases. The CDR3 consists of 14 residues. Germline V gene lookup returns CDR1 DFQATT and CDR2 SNEGSKA (reference sequence). CDR3 in amino acids: CSASDRGGNQPQHF. In DNA form, the CDR3 reads TGCAGTGCTTCTGACAGGGGAGGCAATCAGCCCCAGCATTTT.

V is TRBV2 and J is TRBJ1-4; tentatively, D is TRBD1 (5 bases). Germline values: CDR1 SNHLY, CDR2 FYNNEI. CDR3 length equals 16 residues. V dropped 6 bases and J dropped 4 bases, with 18 bases sitting between them. CDR3 protein: CASRRQTILINEKLFF. For the CDR3, the DNA is TGTGCCAGCAGGCGACAGACGATACTTATTAATGAAAAACTGTTTTTT. Full variable domain (remainder filled in from reference TRBV2 and TRBJ1-4): EPEVTQTPSHQVTQMGQEVILRCVPISNHLYFYWYRQILGQKVEFLVSFYNNEISEKSEIFDDQFSVERPDGSNFTLKIRSTKLEDSAMYFCASRRQTILINEKLFFGSGTQLSVL.

This rearrangement joins TRBV3-1 to TRBJ2-4, with unresolved D. Trimming removed 0 bases from V and 3 bases from J, with 18 bases in between. This CDR3 is built from 18 residues. Per germline, CDR1 LGHDT and CDR2 YNNKEL (reference sequence). CDR3 in amino acids: CASSQEVTKGVDKNIQYF. CDR3 nucleotides: TGTGCCAGCAGCCAAGAGGTAACGAAAGGAGTGGACAAAAACATTCAGTACTTC.

The sample holds many counts of this clonotype. This chain uses TRBV2 with TRBJ1-1, with a possible D match to TRBD1 (5 bases). Germline CDR1 reads SNHLY; CDR2 reads FYNNEI. The CDR3 covers 14 residues. V was pared by 0 bases and J by 3 bases, with 8 bases between. CDR3 protein: CASSEAGVHTEAFF. DNA for the CDR3: TGTGCCAGCAGTGAAGCGGGGGTGCACACTGAAGCTTTCTTT.

In this sample, this clonotype turned up a few times. The chain combines TRBV7-8 with TRBJ1-2, with TRBD1 matching over 8 bases. Trimming took 4 bases from V and 3 from J; bases not matched to a gene: 7. Looked up from germline, CDR1 is SGHVS and CDR2 is FQNEAQ. The CDR3 length is 15 residues. In DNA, the CDR3 is TGTGCCAGCAGCTCCGACAGGGGACCTTACTATGGCTACACCTTC. Protein product: CASSSDRGPYYGYTF.

The gene calls are TRBV7-3 and TRBJ1-1; 9 nucleotides line up with TRBD1. Germline V CDR1 and CDR2: SGHTA, FQGTGA. The CDR3 is made up of 13 amino acids. V dropped 4 bases and J dropped 10; count of bases not matched to a gene: 7. CDR3 amino acids: CASSSRTGVAAFF. Written as DNA, the CDR3 is TGTGCCAGCAGCTCGAGGACAGGGGTAGCAGCTTTCTTT.

To note about this clonotype: A read error may be the cause here, since a much bigger clone is one base away. V gene TRBV6-1 combines with J gene TRBJ1-2; TRBD1 agrees at 7 bases. The length of the CDR3 is 13 residues. Per the germline V gene, CDR1 is MNHNS and CDR2 is SASEGT. CDR3 loop: CASSPGQHYGHTF. CDR3 in DNA: TGTGCCAGCAGCCCGGGACAGCACTATGGCCACACCTTC.